One sample yielded the 5 T cell receptor beta chains listed below, sequenced in a study of T cells in women clearing cervical HPV infection. Only in-frame clones appear in the TCRdb table, and some are missing; sequencing was by immunoSEQ multiplex PCR. Its table records some 30,000 clones. Material for sequencing was blood buffy coat. All receptors come from a woman aged 18 to 69 with a cervical HPV16 infection that either progressed to CIN3+ or cleared (not recorded which).

Concerning this clone itself: Sequencing ends 3 residues short of the CDR3 end; the germline J gene provides the rest. The chain joins TRBV19 to TRBJ2-3; 8 nucleotides match TRBD1. The CDR3 covers 13 residues. Germline V gene lookup returns CDR1 LNHDA and CDR2 SQIVND (reference sequence). The CDR3 here is CASSGTGNQPQYF. The sequenced part of the CDR3 DNA is TGTGCCAGTAGTGGGACAGGAAATCAGCCG.

In regard to this clone: The junction and the germline gene differ at one end; a read error may be behind it. The DNA ends 3 residues before the CDR3 does, and the rest of the CDR3 is filled in from the germline J gene. This sequence joins TRBV7-7 and TRBJ2-2; TRBD1 aligns across 7 bases. The CDR3 spans 15 residues. Germline CDR1 and CDR2: SSHAT and FNYEAQ (reference sequence). Incomplete CDR3 DNA: TGTGCTAGCAGCCCGCGGACAGGTTATACCGGGGAG. Encoded protein: CASSPRTGYTGE. The whole CDR3 is CASSPRTGYTGELFF.

Details on this clone: The read terminates 3 residues ahead of where the CDR3 ends, so the germline J gene completes it. The chain is built from TRBV7-6 and TRBJ2-4; D ambiguous. Germline assignment: CDR1 SGHVS and CDR2 FNYEAQ. The CDR3 runs to 15 residues. CDR3 sequence reads: CASSPSLNLNYGQYF. Incomplete CDR3 DNA: TGTGCCAGCAGCCCCTCCCTTAACCTTAACTATGGT. The full variable domain, with the rest looked up from reference TRBV7-6 and TRBJ2-4, is GAGVSQSPRYKVTKRGQDVALRCDPISGHVSLYWYRQALGQGPEFLTYFNYEAQQDKSGLPNDRFSAERPEGSISTLTIQRTEQRDSAMYRCASSPSLNLNYGQYFGAGTRLSVL.

The CDR3 sequence is CSAGGSSGGARDEQFF. The CDR3 bases that were read are TGCAGTGCCGGAGGTAGTAGCGGGGGGGCTCGGGATGAG. The chain carries TRBV20-1 and TRBJ2-1, with 11 bases lining up with TRBD2. From the germline J gene comes the end of the CDR3, since the read stops 3 residues before it. The trim removed 6 bases at V and 8 bases at J, leaving 15 bases unmatched. The CDR3 is made up of 16 amino acids. Germline assignment: CDR1 DFQATT and CDR2 SNEGSKA (reference sequence).

The CDR3 bases that were read are TGCAGTGCTAGAGTCAGGGTGACTGAA. Translation gives CSARVRVTE. From start to end, the CDR3 is CSARVRVTEAFF. The chain carries TRBV20-1 and TRBJ1-1, with a tentative D call TRBD1 (5 bases). The observed sequence ends 3 residues before the CDR3 terminus, with the missing tail filled in from the germline J gene. V was cut by 1 base and J by 5 bases, with 8 bases left in between. CDR1 is DFQATT, CDR2 SNEGSKA, per germline (reference sequence). CDR3 length: 12 amino acids.